Listed below are T cell receptor beta chains from one sample, sequenced in a study of blood T cell repertoires in COVID-19. TCRdb's table, derived via immunoSEQ multiplex PCR, lists solely in-frame clones and lacks some. The sample yields approximately 280,000 clones, roughly 84% seen once. Sequencing was carried out using peripheral blood. These receptors were taken from a human donor with COVID-19, enrolled during active disease. The donor label of this sample is uncertain. The conserved cysteine and the conserved F or W are not part of the CDR3 here. Fields, in order: clone size, V gene, J gene, CDR3 protein. Rows give clone size only sometimes, using once, few, many, or a class for an expanded clone.

clone size: .
V gene: TRBV29-1
J gene: TRBJ2-7
CDR3 protein: SVEVWLVYEQY

clone size: .
V gene: TRBV3-1/TRBV3-2
J gene: TRBJ2-7
CDR3 protein: ASSQGGLAGGVTVYEQY

clone size: .
V gene: TRBV3-1/TRBV3-2
J gene: TRBJ2-5
CDR3 protein: ASSRGRDRAVRETQY

clone size: few
V gene: TRBV30
J gene: TRBJ1-2
CDR3 protein: AWSGDSYGYT

clone size: .
V gene: TRBV19
J gene: TRBJ1-6
CDR3 protein: ASRGQGRLSPLH

clone size: .
V gene: TRBV6-1
J gene: TRBJ1-5
CDR3 protein: ASSEAEQEIYSNQPQH

clone size: .
V gene: TRBV6-2/TRBV6-3
J gene: TRBJ2-7
CDR3 protein: ASSPPYRTYEQY

clone size: few
V gene: TRBV19
J gene: TRBJ1-1
CDR3 protein: ASTITRGTEAF

clone size: .
V gene: TRBV9
J gene: TRBJ1-2
CDR3 protein: ASSVGWGSNYGYT

clone size: .
V gene: TRBV9
J gene: TRBJ2-2
CDR3 protein: ASSNRMGGSNTGELF

clone size: .
V gene: TRBV28
J gene: TRBJ1-5
CDR3 protein: ASRLRSGFSKPQH

clone size: .
V gene: TRBV6-5
J gene: TRBJ1-5
CDR3 protein: ASSYGQNQPQH

clone size: many
V gene: TRBV10-3
J gene: TRBJ1-2
CDR3 protein: AISESGATNYGYT

clone size: .
V gene: TRBV5-1
J gene: TRBJ1-3
CDR3 protein: ASSLDRGPNTIY

clone size: .
V gene: TRBV19
J gene: TRBJ2-7
CDR3 protein: ASSRTDSIVYEQY

clone size: .
V gene: TRBV4-3
J gene: TRBJ1-6
CDR3 protein: ASSLRLSYNSPLH

clone size: .
V gene: TRBV6-5
J gene: TRBJ1-3
CDR3 protein: ASSFSGPRGNTIY

clone size: .
V gene: TRBV28
J gene: TRBJ1-5
CDR3 protein: ASSPPGNSNQPQH

clone size: few
V gene: TRBV6-1
J gene: TRBJ1-5
CDR3 protein: ASSEGGQSNQPQH

clone size: .
V gene: TRBV18
J gene: TRBJ1-5
CDR3 protein: ASSPAGTGWQPQH

clone size: .
V gene: TRBV7-6
J gene: TRBJ1-6
CDR3 protein: ASSSAVNSPLH

clone size: once
V gene: TRBV29-1
J gene: TRBJ1-1
CDR3 protein: SVEGQVNTEAF

clone size: .
V gene: TRBV10-3
J gene: TRBJ2-2
CDR3 protein: AISVQTGSDTGELF

clone size: .
V gene: TRBV6-5
J gene: TRBJ1-2
CDR3 protein: ASTRMDSQGLGYT

clone size: .
V gene: TRBV29-1
J gene: TRBJ2-7
CDR3 protein: SVAWTGAYEQY

clone size: .
V gene: TRBV7-2
J gene: TRBJ2-7
CDR3 protein: ASSLHPPGTRVAYEQY

clone size: .
V gene: TRBV2
J gene: TRBJ2-1
CDR3 protein: AGAAGGPRYEQF

clone size: .
V gene: TRBV25-1
J gene: TRBJ1-4
CDR3 protein: ASSQTGIIEKLF

clone size: .
V gene: TRBV24-1
J gene: TRBJ1-5
CDR3 protein: ATSDSGTYSNQPQH

clone size: once
V gene: TRBV9
J gene: TRBJ2-3
CDR3 protein: ASSRTGREGPPDTQY

clone size: .
V gene: TRBV7-3
J gene: TRBJ2-3
CDR3 protein: ASSSTAGTPDTQY

clone size: .
V gene: TRBV3-1/TRBV3-2
J gene: TRBJ1-4
CDR3 protein: ASSQEVGGSKLF

clone size: .
V gene: TRBV7-2
J gene: TRBJ2-3
CDR3 protein: ASSLAQGLAGGWGTDTQY

clone size: .
V gene: TRBV3-1/TRBV3-2
J gene: TRBJ2-5
CDR3 protein: ASSHSMETQY

clone size: .
V gene: TRBV5-1
J gene: TRBJ1-2
CDR3 protein: ASSPSRGFGYT

clone size: .
V gene: TRBV6-5
J gene: TRBJ1-1
CDR3 protein: ASSYRDRQSEAF

clone size: once
V gene: TRBV29-1
J gene: TRBJ1-1
CDR3 protein: SVSGQTIEAF

clone size: .
V gene: TRBV5-4
J gene: TRBJ2-3
CDR3 protein: ASSLVGGGKGRDTQY

clone size: .
V gene: TRBV6-2/TRBV6-3
J gene: TRBJ2-7
CDR3 protein: ASSLLAGVQY

clone size: .
V gene: TRBV20-1
J gene: TRBJ1-2
CDR3 protein: SSQTGQGYT

clone size: .
V gene: TRBV28
J gene: TRBJ1-4
CDR3 protein: ASSSNYRGDEKLF

clone size: .
V gene: TRBV7-3
J gene: TRBJ2-3
CDR3 protein: ASSRSGAAGGTDTQY

clone size: .
V gene: TRBV28
J gene: TRBJ2-7
CDR3 protein: ASGQGAFRTYEQY

clone size: .
V gene: TRBV30
J gene: TRBJ1-3
CDR3 protein: AWSKGFSGNTIY

clone size: .
V gene: TRBV15
J gene: TRBJ2-1
CDR3 protein: ATSREPLAEQF

clone size: .
V gene: TRBV6-5
J gene: TRBJ2-5
CDR3 protein: ASIPAGGTETQY

clone size: .
V gene: TRBV7-2
J gene: TRBJ1-4
CDR3 protein: ASSFDRGRNEKLF

clone size: .
V gene: TRBV28
J gene: TRBJ1-2
CDR3 protein: ASSPLTGLSPEYT

clone size: .
V gene: TRBV3-1/TRBV3-2
J gene: TRBJ1-2
CDR3 protein: ASSQERRAEFNYGYT

clone size: .
V gene: TRBV3-1/TRBV3-2
J gene: TRBJ2-7
CDR3 protein: ASSRRLAGGNEQY

clone size: .
V gene: TRBV6-2/TRBV6-3
J gene: TRBJ1-5
CDR3 protein: ASSRITDSQPQH

clone size: .
V gene: TRBV5-1
J gene: TRBJ1-2
CDR3 protein: ASSLSGGNYGYT

clone size: .
V gene: TRBV5-1
J gene: TRBJ2-5
CDR3 protein: ASSSEPRTETQY

clone size: .
V gene: TRBV5-4
J gene: TRBJ1-1
CDR3 protein: ASSLVRGADTEAF

clone size: .
V gene: TRBV19
J gene: TRBJ1-3
CDR3 protein: ASSIRRGNSGNTIY